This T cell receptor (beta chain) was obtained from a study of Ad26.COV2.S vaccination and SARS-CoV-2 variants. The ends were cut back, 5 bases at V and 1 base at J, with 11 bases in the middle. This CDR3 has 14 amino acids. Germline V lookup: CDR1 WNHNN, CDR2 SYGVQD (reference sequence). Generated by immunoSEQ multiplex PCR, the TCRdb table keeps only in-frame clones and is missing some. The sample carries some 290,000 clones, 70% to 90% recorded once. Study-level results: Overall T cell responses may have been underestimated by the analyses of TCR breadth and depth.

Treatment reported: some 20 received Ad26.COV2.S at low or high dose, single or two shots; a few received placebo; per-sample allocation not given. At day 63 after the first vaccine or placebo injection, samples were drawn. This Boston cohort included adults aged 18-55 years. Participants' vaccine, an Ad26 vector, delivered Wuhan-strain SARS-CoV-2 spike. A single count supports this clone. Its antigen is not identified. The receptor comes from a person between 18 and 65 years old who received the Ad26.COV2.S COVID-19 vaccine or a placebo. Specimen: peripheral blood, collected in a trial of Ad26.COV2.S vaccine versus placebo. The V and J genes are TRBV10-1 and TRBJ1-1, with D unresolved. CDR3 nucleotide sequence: TGCGCCAGCAGTCCAATGATGGGGAACACTGAAGCTTTCTTT. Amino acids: CASSPMMGNTEAFF.